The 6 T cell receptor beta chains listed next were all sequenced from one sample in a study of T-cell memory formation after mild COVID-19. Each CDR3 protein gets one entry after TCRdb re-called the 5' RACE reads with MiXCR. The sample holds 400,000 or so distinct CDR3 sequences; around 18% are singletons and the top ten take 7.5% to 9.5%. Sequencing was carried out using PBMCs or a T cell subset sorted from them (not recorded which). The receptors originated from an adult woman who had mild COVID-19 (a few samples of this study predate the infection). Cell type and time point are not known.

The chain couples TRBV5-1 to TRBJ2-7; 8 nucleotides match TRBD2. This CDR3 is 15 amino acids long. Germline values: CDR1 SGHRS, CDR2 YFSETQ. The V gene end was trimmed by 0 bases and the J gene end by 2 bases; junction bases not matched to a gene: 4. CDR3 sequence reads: CASSLDRRGAYEQYF. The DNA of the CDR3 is TGCGCCAGCAGCTTGGATCGGCGGGGGGCCTACGAGCAGTACTTC.

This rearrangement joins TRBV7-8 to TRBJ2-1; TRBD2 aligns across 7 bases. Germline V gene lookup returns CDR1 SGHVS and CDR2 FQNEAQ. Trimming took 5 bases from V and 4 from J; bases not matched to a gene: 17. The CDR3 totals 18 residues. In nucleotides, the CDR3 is TGTGCCAGCAGCCAAAGGGAGGTGCTAGCGGTCAATTACAATGAGCAGTTCTTC. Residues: CASSQREVLAVNYNEQFF.

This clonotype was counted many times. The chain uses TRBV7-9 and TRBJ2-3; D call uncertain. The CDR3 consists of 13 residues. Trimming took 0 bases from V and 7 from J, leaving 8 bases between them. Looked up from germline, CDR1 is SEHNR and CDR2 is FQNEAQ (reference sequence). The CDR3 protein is CASSLASHNTQYF. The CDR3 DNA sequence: TGTGCCAGCAGCTTAGCGTCCCATAATACGCAGTATTTT.

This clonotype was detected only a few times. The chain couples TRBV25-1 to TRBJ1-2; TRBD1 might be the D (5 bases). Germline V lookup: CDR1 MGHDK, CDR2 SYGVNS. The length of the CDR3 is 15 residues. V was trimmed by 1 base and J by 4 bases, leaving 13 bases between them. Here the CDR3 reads CASSEWGRELYGYTF. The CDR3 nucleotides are TGTGCCAGCAGTGAATGGGGCAGAGAGCTCTATGGCTACACCTTC.

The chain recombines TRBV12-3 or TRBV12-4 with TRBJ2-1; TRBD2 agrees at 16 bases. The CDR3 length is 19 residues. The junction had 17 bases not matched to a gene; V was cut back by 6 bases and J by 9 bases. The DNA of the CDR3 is TGTGCCAGCAGCTCCGGGACTAGCGGGAGGGCCGGGTATCTCGGTGAGCAGTTCTTC. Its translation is CASSSGTSGRAGYLGEQFF.

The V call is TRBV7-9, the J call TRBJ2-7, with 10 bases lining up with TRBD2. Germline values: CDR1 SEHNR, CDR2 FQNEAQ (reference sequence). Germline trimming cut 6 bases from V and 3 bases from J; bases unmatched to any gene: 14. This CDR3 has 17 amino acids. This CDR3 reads CASRAGPGGTSDYEQYF. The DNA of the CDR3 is TGTGCCAGCAGGGCGGGGCCCGGGGGGACTAGCGACTACGAGCAGTACTTC.